Below, 27 T cell receptor beta chains from the same sample are listed, as sequenced in a study of T-cell memory formation after mild COVID-19. Each CDR3 protein is one row after TCRdb ran MiXCR on the 5' RACE reads. The sample lists approximately 46,000 distinct CDR3 sequences; about 6.8% were seen once. The specimen sequenced was PBMCs or a T cell subset sorted from them (not recorded which). These receptors originate from an adult who had mild COVID-19 (a few samples of this study predate the infection). Cell type and time point are not known.

This clonotype was picked up many times. This chain uses TRBV9 with TRBJ2-7; D remains ambiguous. Germline V gene lookup returns CDR1 SGDLS and CDR2 YYNGEE. CDR3 length: 15 residues. Trimming cost V 4 bases and J 3 bases, with 17 bases left between them. The CDR3 protein is CASSLGSEQYYEQYF. In DNA form, the CDR3 reads TGTGCCAGCAGCTTGGGTTCGGAACAATACTACGAGCAGTACTTC. Full variable domain (outside the CDR3, taken from reference TRBV9 and TRBJ2-7): DSGVTQTPKHLITATGQRVTLRCSPRSGDLSVYWYQQSLDQGLQFLIQYYNGEERAKGNILERFSAQQFPDLHSELNLSSLELGDSALYFCASSLGSEQYYEQYFGPGTRLTVT.

The chain joins TRBV5-6 to TRBJ2-6; D call uncertain. CDR1 and CDR2 from the germline V gene are SGHDT and YYEEEE. The CDR3 covers 17 residues. Trimming left V 1 base short and J 0 bases short, with 11 bases between. CDR3 loop: CASSLNFRVSGANVLTF. CDR3 in DNA: TGTGCCAGCAGCTTGAACTTTCGGGTCTCTGGGGCCAACGTCCTGACTTTC.

This chain links TRBV20-1 with TRBJ2-7; D remains unclear. Germline V gives CDR1 DFQATT, CDR2 SNEGSKA (reference sequence). Trimming took 3 bases from V and 5 from J, leaving 8 bases between them. The CDR3 is 11 amino acids. CDR3 protein: CSASRVDEQYF. As DNA, the CDR3 is TGCAGTGCTAGTAGGGTCGACGAGCAGTACTTC.

This clonotype was observed a few times. V and J are TRBV3-1 and TRBJ1-5; weak D call: TRBD1 (5 bases). The CDR3 contains 14 residues. The V end was cut by 4 bases, the J end by 6 bases, with 13 bases between. From germline, CDR1 is LGHDT and CDR2 YNNKEL (reference sequence). In DNA form, the CDR3 reads TGTGCCAGCAGCCCCGGGGGGACCAGTCAGCCCCAGCATTTT. Translation: CASSPGGTSQPQHF.

This chain connects TRBV6-2 or TRBV6-3 to TRBJ1-5; no clear D. V lost 6 bases and J 2 bases, leaving 26 bases between the germline ends. Germline loops: CDR1 MNHEY, CDR2 SVGEGT. The CDR3 length is 19 residues. In nucleotides, the CDR3 is TGTGCCAGCAGCGACGAAATGAGGGTATCCTTATCGGGCAATCAGCCCCAGCATTTT. Its translation is CASSDEMRVSLSGNQPQHF.

This clonotype has a count of ten or more. Mismatch with germline at one junction end may stem from a read error. This chain connects TRBV6-4 to TRBJ2-3; TRBD2 matches at 14 bases. Germline lookup yields CDR1 MRHNA and CDR2 SNTAGT. The CDR3 totals 16 residues. Written as DNA, the CDR3 is TGTGCCAGCAGTCCCGGACTAGCGGGGGGCACGGATACGCAGTATTTT. Translation: CASSPGLAGGTDTQYF.

The chain links TRBV6-2 or TRBV6-3 to TRBJ2-1; no firm D call. This CDR3 region has 21 residues. Trimming stripped 4 bases from V and 1 base from J, with 29 bases between. Germline CDR1 reads MNHEY; CDR2 reads SVGEGT. The CDR3 sequence is CASSFVSPDFRAVGSYNEQFF. The CDR3 coding sequence is TGTGCCAGCAGTTTTGTTTCCCCAGATTTTAGGGCGGTTGGATCCTACAATGAGCAGTTCTTC.

This clonotype was counted at least ten times. The chain has TRBV20-1 and TRBJ1-5; no firm D call. V lost 6 bases and J lost 2, with 17 bases in between. The length of the CDR3 is 15 residues. Germline CDR1 is DFQATT and CDR2 is SNEGSKA (reference sequence). CDR3 in amino acids: CSARSPRAGNQPQHF. The DNA for the CDR3 is TGCAGTGCGAGAAGCCCCCGGGCAGGCAATCAGCCCCAGCATTTT.

This clonotype has a count of ten or more. J is TRBJ2-5 and V is TRBV9; 14 bases map to TRBD2. CDR3 length: 17 amino acids. J was trimmed by 5 bases and V by 3 bases; bases with no gene match: 9. Germline V gene sequence: CDR1 SGDLS, CDR2 YYNGEE. In DNA form, the CDR3 reads TGTGCCAGCAGCGCGACTAGCGGGAGGGCCCGGGGCGAGACCCAGTACTTC. Residues: CASSATSGRARGETQYF.

CDR3 bases: TGCGCCAGCAGCCGGACAGGGCGGCAAGAGACCCAGTACTTC. Residues: CASSRTGRQETQYF. This chain joins TRBV5-1 and TRBJ2-5; 8 bases align to TRBD1. The CDR3 is 14 amino acids. V lost 4 bases and J lost 2; bases outside the gene matches: 4. Germline CDR1 and CDR2: SGHRS and YFSETQ.

This clonotype was observed many times. This chain links TRBV29-1 with TRBJ2-3; 10 bases are a match to TRBD2. The V and J ends lost 2 bases and 1 base, in that order; junction bases with no gene match: 6. This CDR3 comprises 16 residues. In germline, CDR1 is SQVTM, CDR2 ANQGSEA. In DNA, the CDR3 is TGCAGCGTTGAACTAGCGGGAGCCATTGGCACAGATACGCAGTATTTT. Encoded protein: CSVELAGAIGTDTQYF.

In this sample, this clonotype turned up a few times. The chain employs TRBV29-1 and TRBJ1-3; D is ambiguous. V dropped 7 bases and J dropped 0 bases, with 7 bases sitting between them. Germline V gene sequence: CDR1 SQVTM, CDR2 ANQGSEA. The CDR3 contains 12 residues. The CDR3 sequence: CSATSSGNTIYF. Written as DNA, the CDR3 is TGCAGCGCCACCTCCTCTGGAAACACCATATATTTT.

This clonotype occurred many times. This sequence joins TRBV12-5 and TRBJ2-3, with D perhaps matching TRBD1 or TRBD2 (5 bases each). Germline-derived CDR1 and CDR2 are LGHNT and FRNRAP. This CDR3 comprises 15 residues. CDR3 bases: TGTGAAGCCCCGGGGCTAGAAGTTCGTAAGGATACGCAGTATTTT. The encoded protein is CEAPGLEVRKDTQYF.

This clonotype was seen at least ten times. This sequence joins TRBV20-1 and TRBJ2-7, with 10 bases fitting TRBD2. V gave up 5 bases and J gave up 7 bases; unmatched junction bases: 14. This CDR3 is 15 amino acids long. Germline CDR1 is DFQATT and CDR2 is SNEGSKA (reference sequence). CDR3 protein: CSARFERAGGSEQYF. The CDR3 nucleotides are TGCAGTGCTCGGTTTGAACGAGCGGGAGGGAGTGAGCAGTACTTC.

The V and J genes are TRBV23-1 and TRBJ2-3; TRBD2 matches 11 bases. TRBV23-1 is reported as an ORF; its role is uncertain. The V segment lost 3 bases and the J segment 3 bases; nucleotides outside the gene matches: 14. This CDR3 spans 19 amino acids. In nucleotides, the CDR3 is TGCGCCAGCAGTCACGTAGCGGGGGGGCCTGAGTGTAGGACAGATACGCAGTATTTT. Encoded protein: CASSHVAGGPECRTDTQYF.

The J gene is TRBJ1-3, the V gene TRBV5-4; D is perhaps TRBD1 (5 bases). Germline V lookup: CDR1 SGHNT, CDR2 YYREEE (reference sequence). With 5 bases removed from V and 4 bases from J, the gap between germline ends came to 13 bases. The CDR3 loop spans 14 amino acids. The CDR3 coding sequence is TGTGCCAGCAGTCGTAGGGGAGCGGGAAACACCATATATTTT. Its translation: CASSRRGAGNTIYF.

This clonotype was counted at least ten times. V gene TRBV24-1 combines with J gene TRBJ2-5; tentatively, D is TRBD2 (5 bases). The CDR3 covers 13 residues. Trimming pared 5 bases from V and 2 bases from J, leaving 8 bases between. CDR1 is KGHDR and CDR2 is SFDVKD in the germline V gene. CDR3 loop: CATSVGLQETQYF. CDR3 sequence (DNA): TGTGCCACCAGTGTAGGACTTCAAGAGACCCAGTACTTC.

This clonotype was picked up many times. The V call is TRBV5-1, the J call TRBJ2-7, with 10 bases lining up with TRBD1. CDR1 is SGHRS and CDR2 is YFSETQ in the germline V gene. The V gene end was trimmed by 0 bases and the J gene end by 3 bases; junction bases not matched to a gene: 3. CDR3 length: 15 amino acids. The DNA of the CDR3 is TGCGCCAGCAGCTTGGGGACAGGGGGAATCTACGAGCAGTACTTC. Translation: CASSLGTGGIYEQYF.

This clonotype was seen more than once but under ten times. The chain links TRBV10-3 to TRBJ2-1; 11 bases are shared with TRBD2. The germline V gene has CDR1 ENHRY and CDR2 SYGVKD. This CDR3 has 16 residues. V dropped 7 bases and J dropped 8; count of bases not matched to a gene: 13. This chain's CDR3 is CAITTNSGGAGDEQFF. In DNA, the CDR3 is TGTGCCATCACCACTAATAGCGGGGGGGCCGGCGATGAGCAGTTCTTC.

The chain links TRBV7-2 to TRBJ2-1, with a possible D match to TRBD1 (6 bases). The CDR3 totals 15 residues. Germline values: CDR1 SGHTA, CDR2 FQGNSA. V was cut by 5 bases and J by 6 bases, with 17 bases left in between. The CDR3 nucleotides read TGTGCCAGCAGCATAGGATCTGGACAGTTCAATGAGCAGTTCTTC. Encoded protein: CASSIGSGQFNEQFF.

This clonotype has ten or more counts. This chain links TRBV6-6 with TRBJ2-7, with D perhaps assigned TRBD1 or TRBD2 (5 bases each). V shed 6 bases and J shed 0 bases, with 15 bases lying between them. The CDR3 covers 15 residues. CDR1 and CDR2 (germline): MNHNY, SVGAGI (reference sequence). The CDR3: CASRVVGESSYEQYF. Written as DNA, the CDR3 is TGTGCCAGCAGAGTTGTGGGGGAGAGCTCCTACGAGCAGTACTTC.

This clonotype appeared many times. CDR3 DNA sequence: TGTGCCAGCGGGAGTCCCCCAGATACGCAGTATTTT. Amino acids: CASGSPPDTQYF. This sequence joins TRBV7-2 and TRBJ2-3; possibly TRBD2 for D (5 bases). Trimming left V 8 bases short and J 4 bases short, with 10 bases between. The CDR3 loop spans 12 amino acids. Germline V gene lookup returns CDR1 SGHTA and CDR2 FQGNSA. Filled out from reference TRBV7-2 and TRBJ2-3, the complete variable domain reads GAGVSQSPSNKVTEKGKDVELRCDPISGHTALYWYRQSLGQGLEFLIYFQGNSAPDKSGLPSDRFSAERTGGSVSTLTIQRTQQEDSAVYLCASGSPPDTQYFGPGTRLTVL.

The V and J genes are TRBV7-9 and TRBJ1-1; D is uncertain. CDR1 and CDR2 from the germline V gene are SEHNR and FQNEAQ (reference sequence). V was clipped by 7 bases and J by 5 bases, with 17 bases between them. This CDR3 has 14 amino acids. CDR3 loop: CASKFKGIGTEAFF. CDR3 nucleotides: TGTGCCAGCAAATTCAAAGGGATAGGGACTGAAGCTTTCTTT.

The chain has TRBV7-2 and TRBJ2-1, with TRBD2 as a possible D gene (5 bases). The CDR3 is 14 amino acids. Germline V gene lookup returns CDR1 SGHTA and CDR2 FQGNSA. Trimming left V 5 bases short and J 2 bases short, with 10 bases between. CDR3 coding DNA: TGTGCCAGCAGCCTCCGCGGGCCCTACAATGAGCAGTTCTTC. Translation gives CASSLRGPYNEQFF.

V is TRBV6-1 and J is TRBJ1-5, with D possibly TRBD1 on 6 matching bases. The CDR3 covers 17 residues. Germline CDR1 and CDR2: MNHNS and SASEGT. V lost 7 bases, J lost 6 bases, and 25 bases lay in between. CDR3 amino acids: CASTEGGGRGFGQPQHF. The CDR3 DNA follows: TGTGCCAGCACCGAGGGTGGGGGGCGAGGCTTTGGTCAGCCCCAGCATTTT.

The V gene is TRBV7-9, the J gene TRBJ1-1, with 9 bases fitting TRBD1. CDR1 is SEHNR, CDR2 FQNEAQ, per germline (reference sequence). With V trimmed by 0 bases and J by 7 bases, 6 bases remained unmatched. This CDR3 is 15 amino acids long. As DNA, the CDR3 is TGTGCCAGCAGCTTAGCGGGACAGGGCGGGGTTGAAGCTTTCTTT. Residues: CASSLAGQGGVEAFF.

V usage is TRBV25-1 and J usage is TRBJ1-1, with D possibly matching TRBD1 (6 bases). The CDR3 runs 14 residues. Germline V gives CDR1 MGHDK, CDR2 SYGVNS. The V end was cut by 7 bases, the J end by 2 bases, with 14 bases between. Written as DNA, the CDR3 is TGTGCCAGCACTCCCGGGACACACAACACTGAAGCTTTCTTT. It specifies CASTPGTHNTEAFF.